The 32 T cell receptor beta chains given below trace back to one sample, sequenced in a study of CD8 T cells in ankylosing spondylitis. Study outcomes and limitations: For ankylosing spondylitis blood, a TCR beta motif of about 8 highly homologous variants appeared characteristic.

TCRdb reprocessed the 5' RACE reads via MiXCR and lists one record per CDR3 protein. The sample lists hundreds of thousands of distinct CDR3 sequences, roughly a quarter occurring once. For these receptors, no antigen is known. Sequenced: blood, either unsorted or a sorted T cell fraction (not recorded which). These receptors all come from a male donor with ankylosing spondylitis.

This clonotype occurred a few times. This rearrangement joins TRBV4-2 to TRBJ1-2, with 8 bases lining up with TRBD1. The germline CDR1 and CDR2 sequences are LGHNA and YNFKEQ. This CDR3 is 14 amino acids long. V lost 3 bases and J lost 5; bases outside the gene matches: 5. Here the CDR3 reads CASSHDWTGYGYTF. As DNA, the CDR3 is TGTGCCAGCAGCCACGACTGGACAGGGTATGGCTACACCTTC.

The chain joins TRBV10-2 to TRBJ2-1; 9 bases map to TRBD1. V trimming: 8 bases; J trimming: 0 bases; junction bases outside the gene matches: 2. The CDR3 length is 14 residues. CDR1 WSHSY and CDR2 SAAADI come from the germline V gene. CDR3 coding DNA: TGCGCCAGCGGGACAGGGCCCTCCTACAATGAGCAGTTCTTC. It encodes CASGTGPSYNEQFF.

The CDR3 reads CASSLTRGPDTQYF. The CDR3 DNA sequence: TGCGCCAGCAGCTTGACAAGGGGGCCGGATACGCAGTATTTT. The rearrangement links TRBV5-1 to TRBJ2-3; 7 bases are shared with TRBD1. Germline CDR1 is SGHRS and CDR2 is YFSETQ. This CDR3 spans 14 amino acids. Trimming at V came to 1 base and at J to 6 bases, leaving 5 bases not matched to a gene.

The rearrangement joins TRBV6-2 or TRBV6-3 to TRBJ2-7; 9 nucleotides agree with TRBD1. The V gene's germline CDR1 is MNHEY and CDR2 SVGEGT. Trimming at V came to 9 bases and at J to 3 bases, leaving 3 bases not matched to a gene. The CDR3 extends over 12 amino acids. The CDR3 loop reads CARRTGDYEQYV. CDR3 DNA sequence: TGTGCCAGGAGGACAGGGGACTACGAGCAGTACGTC.

This clonotype was detected only a few times. CDR3 nucleotide sequence: TGTGCCAGCAGCTTAGAACAACCGGACTACAATGAGCAGTTCTTC. Translating gives CASSLEQPDYNEQFF. The chain combines TRBV7-9 with TRBJ2-1; D ambiguous. There are 15 residues in the CDR3. Per germline, CDR1 SEHNR and CDR2 FQNEAQ (reference sequence). Trimming took off 1 base at V and 3 bases at J, with 10 bases between the two ends. Variable domain in full (rest from reference TRBV7-9 and TRBJ2-1): DTGVSQNPRHKITKRGQNVTFRCDPISEHNRLYWYRQTLGQGPEFLTYFQNEAQLEKSRLLSDRFSAERPKGSFSTLEIQRTEQGDSAMYLCASSLEQPDYNEQFFGPGTRLTVL.

This chain uses TRBV2 with TRBJ1-5, with unresolved D. Trimming took off 0 bases at V and 0 bases at J, with 6 bases between the two ends. The CDR3 totals 15 residues. Germline V gene lookup returns CDR1 SNHLY and CDR2 FYNNEI. The CDR3 nucleotides read TGTGCCAGCAGTGAAGCGCTGGTTAGCAATCAGCCCCAGCATTTT. It encodes CASSEALVSNQPQHF.

This clonotype was counted a few times. The CDR3 sequence is CASSRLYSNQPQHF. The CDR3 DNA reads as TGTGCCAGCAGTCGTCTATATAGCAATCAGCCCCAGCATTTT. The chain joins TRBV28 to TRBJ1-5; D uncertain. Trimming left V 5 bases short and J 0 bases short, with 8 bases between. CDR3 length: 14 residues. Per the germline V gene, CDR1 is MDHEN and CDR2 is SYDVKM.

This clonotype has more than one count but fewer than ten. This rearrangement joins TRBV11-2 to TRBJ2-3, with 15 bases matching TRBD2. Trimming cost V 5 bases and J 1 base; bases outside gene matches: 7. Germline V gene sequence: CDR1 SGHAT, CDR2 FQNNGV. The CDR3 spans 18 residues. The CDR3 region is CASSHGTSGRRGTDTQYF. The CDR3 DNA reads as TGTGCCAGCAGCCACGGGACTAGCGGGAGGAGGGGCACAGATACGCAGTATTTT.

This clonotype was detected only a few times. The chain employs TRBV7-2 and TRBJ1-1; 7 bases line up with TRBD1. Trimming at V came to 5 bases and at J to 1 base, leaving 7 bases not matched to a gene. CDR1 is SGHTA and CDR2 is FQGNSA in the germline V gene. The CDR3 has 15 residues. The CDR3 nucleotides are TGTGCCAGCAGCCGCCAAAAGGGGGCGAACACTGAAGCTTTCTTT. Protein: CASSRQKGANTEAFF.

There are a few counts of this clonotype. The chain links TRBV20-1 to TRBJ2-3, with TRBD2 identical over 11 bases. CDR3 length: 16 residues. CDR1 DFQATT and CDR2 SNEGSKA come from the germline V gene (reference sequence). Trimming at V came to 1 base and at J to 1 base, leaving 4 bases not matched to a gene. The CDR3 DNA reads as TGCAGTGCTAGAGGCCTACTAGCGGGAGGCACAGATACGCAGTATTTT. Protein sequence: CSARGLLAGGTDTQYF.

The gene calls are TRBV28 and TRBJ2-7, with TRBD2 matching over 7 bases. This CDR3 has 16 residues. Germline V gene lookup returns CDR1 MDHEN and CDR2 SYDVKM. V lost 3 bases and J lost 8; bases outside the gene matches: 16. The DNA for the CDR3 is TGTGCCAGCAGTTTCCTATCCGGGACTACCCCTATGCAGCAGTACTTC. As protein: CASSFLSGTTPMQQYF.

This clonotype has more than one count but fewer than ten. This sequence joins TRBV4-2 and TRBJ1-4, with D unresolved. The V end lost 5 bases, the J end lost 1 base, and 11 bases lay between the germline ends. The CDR3 loop spans 15 amino acids. Germline V gene data show CDR1 as LGHNA and CDR2 as YNFKEQ. CDR3 coding DNA: TGTGCCAGCAGCGAAAGTGGCCAAACTAATGAAAAACTGTTTTTT. Residues: CASSESGQTNEKLFF.

The table lists this clonotype with a few counts. V is TRBV7-7 and J is TRBJ2-2, with a tentative D call TRBD2 (7 bases). This CDR3 has 16 amino acids. CDR1 SSHAT and CDR2 FNYEAQ come from the germline V gene (reference sequence). Trimming removed 8 bases at V and 4 bases at J, with 20 bases between. This chain's CDR3 is CASGGGLGAPTGELFF. As DNA, the CDR3 is TGTGCCAGCGGGGGGGGGCTAGGAGCCCCCACCGGGGAGCTGTTTTTT.

This chain connects TRBV3-1 to TRBJ1-4, with D possibly matching TRBD1 (5 bases). This CDR3 region has 14 residues. V dropped 4 bases and J dropped 7 bases, with 13 bases sitting between them. Germline assignment: CDR1 LGHDT and CDR2 YNNKEL (reference sequence). The CDR3 spells CASSPIGRGEKLFF. For the CDR3, the DNA is TGTGCCAGCAGCCCGATAGGGAGGGGTGAAAAACTGTTTTTT. The full variable domain, in which reference TRBV3-1 and TRBJ1-4 provide the parts outside the CDR3, is DTAVSQTPKYLVTQMGNDKSIKCEQNLGHDTMYWYKQDSKKFLKIMFSYNNKELIINETVPNRFSPKSPDKAHLNLHINSLELGDSAVYFCASSPIGRGEKLFFGSGTQLSVL.

This clonotype was observed at least ten times. V is TRBV12-3 or TRBV12-4 and J is TRBJ2-3; possible D gene TRBD2, 5 bases. This CDR3 is 14 amino acids long. V was cut by 5 bases and J by 4 bases, with 13 bases left in between. In DNA, the CDR3 is TGTGCCAGCAGTCCCCAGGCTAGCTCAGATACGCAGTATTTT. Protein sequence: CASSPQASSDTQYF.

This clonotype was counted at least ten times. The CDR3 DNA sequence: TGTGCCAGCAGCCCTCCGATCCCCGGGACTAGCGGGAGGCCAGACCAGTTCTTC. It translates to CASSPPIPGTSGRPDQFF. The chain combines TRBV12-3 or TRBV12-4 with TRBJ2-1; 15 positions agree with TRBD2. Trimming took 6 bases from V and 13 from J; bases not matched to a gene: 19. This CDR3 is 18 amino acids long.

The chain employs TRBV20-1 and TRBJ1-2; 8 bases map to TRBD1. The ends lost 6 bases at V and 6 bases at J; junction bases unmatched: 9. Germline CDR1 reads DFQATT; CDR2 reads SNEGSKA (reference sequence). This CDR3 spans 13 amino acids. The CDR3 DNA follows: TGCAGTGCCCAATTCCAGGGGGCAGATGGCTACACCTTC. Amino acid sequence: CSAQFQGADGYTF.

This clonotype was found a few times. The chain joins TRBV13 to TRBJ2-1, with D tentatively TRBD2 (6 bases). The CDR3 has 14 residues. Per the germline V gene, CDR1 is PRHDT and CDR2 is FYEKMQ (reference sequence). Trimming stripped 4 bases from V and 3 bases from J, with 10 bases between. The CDR3 loop is CASSSRGSYNEQFF. Here the CDR3 DNA reads TGTGCCAGCAGCTCCCGGGGGAGCTACAATGAGCAGTTCTTC. Full variable domain (missing parts from reference TRBV13 and TRBJ2-1): AAGVIQSPRHLIKEKRETATLKCYPIPRHDTVYWYQQGPGQDPQFLISFYEKMQSDKGSIPDRFSAQQFSDYHSELNMSSLELGDSALYFCASSSRGSYNEQFFGPGTRLTVL.

This clonotype was seen repeatedly, ten times or more. The chain recombines TRBV12-3 or TRBV12-4 with TRBJ1-1; 7 nucleotides line up with TRBD1. This CDR3 region has 15 residues. V lost 5 bases to trimming and J lost 0 bases; unmatched junction nucleotides: 6. CDR3 sequence: CASSVWGQLNTEAFF. In nucleotides, the CDR3 is TGTGCCAGCAGTGTTTGGGGACAGTTGAACACTGAAGCTTTCTTT.

The chain is built from TRBV6-1 and TRBJ2-1, with 7 positions matching TRBD2. The CDR3 covers 16 residues. Trimming took 2 bases from V and 1 from J; bases not matched to a gene: 5. Germline values: CDR1 MNHNS, CDR2 SASEGT. The CDR3: CASSEREAASYNEQFF. The CDR3 nucleotides read TGTGCCAGCAGTGAACGGGAGGCAGCGTCCTACAATGAGCAGTTCTTC.

There are a few counts of this clonotype. This chain's CDR3 is CASSLVDSQETQYF. The CDR3 DNA reads TGCGCCAGCAGCTTGGTCGACAGCCAAGAGACCCAGTACTTC. V and J are TRBV5-1 and TRBJ2-5; a possible D gene is TRBD1 (5 bases). Per germline, CDR1 SGHRS and CDR2 YFSETQ. Trimming shortened V by 0 bases and J by 1 base, and 7 bases separated the two germline ends. The CDR3 is 14 amino acids.

This chain uses TRBV24-1 with TRBJ2-3, with D maybe TRBD2 (7 bases). The CDR3 covers 15 residues. The V end was cut by 5 bases, the J end by 3 bases, with 14 bases between. From germline, CDR1 is KGHDR and CDR2 SFDVKD. The CDR3 is CATSVGGGPTDTQYF. The CDR3 DNA reads as TGTGCCACCAGTGTGGGCGGGGGCCCAACAGATACGCAGTATTTT.

This clonotype has ten or more counts. V usage is TRBV7-9 and J usage is TRBJ2-1, with 7 nucleotides matching TRBD2. The CDR3 length is 12 residues. The V gene end was trimmed by 11 bases and the J gene end by 8 bases; junction bases not matched to a gene: 9. Germline loops: CDR1 SEHNR, CDR2 FQNEAQ (reference sequence). The CDR3 DNA reads as TGTGCCGGAAGCGAGCGGGACTATGAGCAGTTCTTC. It yields the protein CAGSERDYEQFF.

This clonotype was recorded a few times. The CDR3 is CASSSMSGPGELFF. The DNA of the CDR3 is TGTGCCAGCAGCAGTATGTCGGGACCCGGGGAGCTGTTTTTT. The rearrangement links TRBV9 to TRBJ2-2, with D possibly called TRBD1 or TRBD2 (5 bases each). Germline values: CDR1 SGDLS, CDR2 YYNGEE. The CDR3 loop spans 14 amino acids. Trimming removed 4 bases at V and 6 bases at J, with 13 bases between.

The rearrangement links TRBV5-1 to TRBJ2-1; D assignment may be TRBD1 or TRBD2 (5 bases each). Trimming stripped 4 bases from V and 7 bases from J, with 18 bases between. This CDR3 is built from 15 residues. Germline loops: CDR1 SGHRS, CDR2 YFSETQ. The CDR3 region is CASSVTGRDENEQFF. The CDR3 nucleotides are TGCGCCAGCAGCGTAACGGGCAGGGACGAGAATGAGCAGTTCTTC.

The J gene is TRBJ1-2, the V gene TRBV5-6; TRBD1 agrees at 10 bases. V shed 4 bases, J shed 13 bases, and the junction held 10 bases outside the gene matches. Germline-derived CDR1 and CDR2 are SGHDT and YYEEEE. The CDR3 is 13 amino acids. CDR3 protein: CASSLSGTGAGTF. In DNA form, the CDR3 reads TGTGCCAGCAGCCTCTCCGGGACAGGGGCAGGCACCTTC.

The V and J genes are TRBV4-2 and TRBJ2-1; unclear D gene. V lost 3 bases and J 8 bases, leaving 8 bases between the germline ends. The V gene's germline CDR1 is LGHNA and CDR2 YNFKEQ. The CDR3 contains 12 residues. In nucleotides, the CDR3 is TGTGCCAGCAGCCAGCCCTGGGATGAGCAGTTCTTC. The encoded protein is CASSQPWDEQFF.

This clonotype was counted a few times. The chain couples TRBV15 to TRBJ2-1; no definite D call. Germline lookup yields CDR1 LNHNV and CDR2 YYDKDF (reference sequence). This CDR3 contains 17 residues. Trimming took off 3 bases at V and 6 bases at J, with 21 bases between the two ends. The CDR3 here is CATSSANLRSTANEQFF. For the CDR3, the DNA is TGTGCCACCAGCAGCGCAAATTTAAGGTCCACTGCCAATGAGCAGTTCTTC.

This clonotype was observed at least ten times. J is TRBJ2-1 and V is TRBV29-1; D remains ambiguous. The CDR3 consists of 11 residues. V was clipped by 2 bases and J by 12 bases, with 11 bases between them. Germline CDR1 reads SQVTM; CDR2 reads ANQGSEA. The CDR3 is CSVEQARGQFF. DNA for the CDR3: TGCAGCGTTGAACAGGCCCGTGGGCAGTTCTTC.

There are a few counts of this clonotype. The chain is built from TRBV5-1 and TRBJ2-1; TRBD2 agrees at 11 bases. The CDR3 consists of 17 residues. The V and J ends lost 7 bases and 6 bases, in that order; junction bases with no gene match: 15. CDR1 is SGHRS and CDR2 is YFSETQ in the germline V gene. The DNA of the CDR3 is TGCGCCAGCGCAACCGGGACTAGCGGCCTATACAGCAATGAGCAGTTCTTC. Translating it yields CASATGTSGLYSNEQFF.

The chain joins TRBV5-1 to TRBJ2-5; TRBD1 agrees at 9 bases. V lost 1 base to trimming and J lost 5 bases; unmatched junction nucleotides: 3. Germline values: CDR1 SGHRS, CDR2 YFSETQ. This CDR3 is 14 amino acids long. The CDR3 region is CASSLTGGEETQYF. CDR3 sequence (DNA): TGCGCCAGCAGCTTGACAGGGGGCGAGGAGACCCAGTACTTC.

The genes are TRBV2 and TRBJ2-3; 7 bases are a match to TRBD2. The V gene end was trimmed by 7 bases and the J gene end by 2 bases; junction bases not matched to a gene: 9. There are 15 residues in the CDR3. From germline, CDR1 is SNHLY and CDR2 FYNNEI. CDR3 amino acids: CASNGVAGFTDTQYF. The CDR3 region has the DNA TGTGCCAGCAATGGGGTAGCGGGCTTCACAGATACGCAGTATTTT.